Listed below are T cell receptor beta chains from one sample, sequenced in a study of human T cells and chemical hapten exposure. A single record per CDR3 protein comes from TCRdb applying MiXCR to the reads. The data contain 100,000 to 150,000 distinct CDR3 sequences, around 8.5% of them seen just once; the ten biggest clones take up over 1.1%. What was sequenced was whole blood. Source of these receptors: a human donor in good health. Some clones in this sample may be carry-over from other donors' samples. Each CDR3 is given with its conserved first and last residue. D genes are given only for firm matches. Rows may omit the clone size; those that give it use once, few, many or a size class.

CDR3: CAISDPTGRFTEAFF
DNA: TGTGCCATCAGTGATCCCACAGGGCGGTTCACTGAAGCTTTCTTT
V: TRBV10-3
D: -
size: many
length: 15
J: TRBJ1-1

CDR3: CSARDSNSNQPQHF
DNA: TGCAGCGCAAGGGACAGCAATAGCAATCAGCCCCAGCATTTT
V: TRBV29-1
D: TRBD1
size: many
length: 14
J: TRBJ1-5

CDR3: CSAIDRGNPSNYGYTF
DNA: TGCAGCGCCATAGACAGGGGGAACCCGTCTAACTATGGCTACACCTTC
V: TRBV29-1
D: TRBD1
size: many
length: 16
J: TRBJ1-2

CDR3: CASSPGQGRVYGYTF
DNA: TGTGCCAGCAGCCCTGGACAGGGGAGGGTCTATGGCTACACCTTC
V: TRBV7-2
D: TRBD1
size: few
length: 15
J: TRBJ1-2

CDR3: CASSPSPQETQYF
DNA: TGTGCCAGCAGCCCCTCCCCCCAAGAGACCCAGTACTTC
V: TRBV7-3
D: -
size: few
length: 13
J: TRBJ2-5

CDR3: CASTERGKNTGELFF
DNA: TGTGCCAGCACCGAGAGGGGGAAGAACACCGGGGAGCTGTTTTTT
V: TRBV9
D: -
size: few
length: 15
J: TRBJ2-2

CDR3: CASSYSISGGVQETQYF
DNA: TGTGCCAGCAGTTACTCCATTTCAGGGGGTGTCCAAGAGACCCAGTACTTC
V: TRBV6-2/TRBV6-3
D: TRBD1
size: many
length: 17
J: TRBJ2-5

CDR3: CASTSSSGPGPYNEQFF
DNA: TGTGCCAGCACCTCATCGAGCGGGCCCGGGCCCTACAATGAGCAGTTCTTC
V: TRBV7-8
D: -
size: few
length: 17
J: TRBJ2-1

CDR3: CASSAPGQHYEQYF
DNA: TGTGCCAGCAGTGCCCCGGGACAGCACTACGAGCAGTACTTC
V: TRBV7-9
D: TRBD1
size: many
length: 14
J: TRBJ2-7

CDR3: CASSIDRFTEAFF
DNA: TGTGCCAGTAGTATAGACCGTTTTACTGAAGCTTTCTTT
V: TRBV19
D: -
size: -
length: 13
J: TRBJ1-1

CDR3: CASSQWLAGGPATYEQYF
DNA: TGTGCCAGCAGCCAATGGCTAGCGGGAGGGCCGGCGACATACGAGCAGTACTTC
V: TRBV7-9
D: TRBD2
size: -
length: 18
J: TRBJ2-7

CDR3: CASSVLADLQETQYF
DNA: TGTGCCAGTAGTGTACTAGCGGACCTCCAAGAGACCCAGTACTTC
V: TRBV19
D: TRBD2
size: many
length: 15
J: TRBJ2-5

CDR3: CASSPTSASTDTQYF
DNA: TGTGCCAGCAGTCCGACTAGCGCTAGCACAGATACGCAGTATTTT
V: TRBV12-3/TRBV12-4
D: TRBD2
size: -
length: 15
J: TRBJ2-3

CDR3: CASSIGAGAPYEQYF
DNA: TGTGCCAGTAGTATAGGAGCGGGAGCTCCCTACGAGCAGTACTTC
V: TRBV19
D: TRBD2
size: -
length: 15
J: TRBJ2-7